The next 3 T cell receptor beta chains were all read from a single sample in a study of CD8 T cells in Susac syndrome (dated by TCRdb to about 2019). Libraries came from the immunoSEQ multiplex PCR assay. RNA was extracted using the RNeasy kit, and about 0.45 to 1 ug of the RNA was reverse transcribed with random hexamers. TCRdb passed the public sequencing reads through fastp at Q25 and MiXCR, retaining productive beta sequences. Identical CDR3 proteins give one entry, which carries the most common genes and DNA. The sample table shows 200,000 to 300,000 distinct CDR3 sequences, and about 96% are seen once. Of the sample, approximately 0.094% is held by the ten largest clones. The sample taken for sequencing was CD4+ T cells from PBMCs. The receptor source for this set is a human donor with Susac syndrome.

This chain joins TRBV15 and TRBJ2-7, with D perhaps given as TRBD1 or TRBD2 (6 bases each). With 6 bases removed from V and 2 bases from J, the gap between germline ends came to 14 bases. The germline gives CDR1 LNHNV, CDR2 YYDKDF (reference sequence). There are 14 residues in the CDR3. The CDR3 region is CATRARGTPYEQYF. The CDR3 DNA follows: TGTGCCACCAGAGCTAGGGGGACTCCCTACGAGCAGTACTTC.

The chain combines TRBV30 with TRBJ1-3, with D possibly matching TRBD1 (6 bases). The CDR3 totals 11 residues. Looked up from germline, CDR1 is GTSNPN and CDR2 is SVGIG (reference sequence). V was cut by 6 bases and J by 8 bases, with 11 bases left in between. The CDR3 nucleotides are TGTGCCTGCCTGGCAGGGGACACCATATATTTT. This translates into CACLAGDTIYF.

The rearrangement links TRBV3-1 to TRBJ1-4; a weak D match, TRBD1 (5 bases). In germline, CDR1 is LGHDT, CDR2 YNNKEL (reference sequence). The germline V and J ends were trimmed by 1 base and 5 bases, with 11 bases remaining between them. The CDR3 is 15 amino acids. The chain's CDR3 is CASSQVYGGNEKLFF. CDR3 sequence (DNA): TGTGCCAGCAGCCAAGTCTACGGGGGGAATGAAAAACTGTTTTTT.